This T cell receptor beta chain was observed in a study of blood T cell repertoires in COVID-19. Germline CDR1 GTSNPN, CDR2 SVGIG (reference sequence). Deletions cut 0 bases from V and 7 bases from J, with 12 bases between. This CDR3 spans 13 amino acids. Sequencing was performed with immunoSEQ multiplex PCR; in TCRdb, only in-frame clones are kept and a portion is missing. The table records around 260,000 clones, over 75% of them present only once. Sequenced sample: peripheral blood. The V and J genes are TRBV30 and TRBJ1-1; D gene unclear. The receptor was derived from a human donor in a cohort sampled during active COVID-19. This chain's CDR3 is CAWSVQPGIEAFF. CDR3 nucleotides: TGTGCCTGGAGTGTACAACCCGGGATTGAAGCTTTCTTT. The whole variable domain, remainder taken from reference TRBV30 and TRBJ1-1, is SQTIHQWPATLVQPVGSPLSLECTVEGTSNPNLYWYRQAAGRGLQLLFYSVGIGQISSEVPQNLSASRPQDRQFILSSKKLLLSDSGFYLCAWSVQPGIEAFFGQGTRLTVV.